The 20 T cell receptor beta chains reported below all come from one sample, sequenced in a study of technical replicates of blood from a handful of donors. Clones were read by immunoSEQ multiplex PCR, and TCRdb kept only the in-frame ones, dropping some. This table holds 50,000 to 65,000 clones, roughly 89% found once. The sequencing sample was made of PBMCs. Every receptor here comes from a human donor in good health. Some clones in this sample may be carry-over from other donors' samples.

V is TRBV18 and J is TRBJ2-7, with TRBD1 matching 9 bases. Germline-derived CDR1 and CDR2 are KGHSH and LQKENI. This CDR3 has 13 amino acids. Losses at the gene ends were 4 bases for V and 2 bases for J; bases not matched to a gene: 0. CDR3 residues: CASSRDRAYEQYF. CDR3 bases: TGTGCCAGCTCACGGGACAGGGCCTACGAGCAGTACTTC. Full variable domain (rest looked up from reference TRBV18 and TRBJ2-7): NAGVMQNPRHLVRRRGQEARLRCSPMKGHSHVYWYRQLPEEGLKFMVYLQKENIIDESGMPKERFSAEFPKEGPSILRIQQVVRGDSAAYFCASSRDRAYEQYFGPGTRLTVT.

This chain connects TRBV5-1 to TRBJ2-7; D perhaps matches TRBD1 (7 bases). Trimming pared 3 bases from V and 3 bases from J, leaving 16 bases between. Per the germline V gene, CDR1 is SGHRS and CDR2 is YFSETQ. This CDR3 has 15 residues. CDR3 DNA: TGCGCCAGCAGCTGGGGGGACAGCAGGAACTACGAGCAGTACTTC. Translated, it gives CASSWGDSRNYEQYF. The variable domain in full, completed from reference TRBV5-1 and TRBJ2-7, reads KAGVTQTPRYLIKTRGQQVTLSCSPISGHRSVSWYQQTPGQGLQFLFEYFSETQRNKGNFPGRFSGRQFSNSRSEMNVSTLELGDSALYLCASSWGDSRNYEQYFGPGTRLTVT.

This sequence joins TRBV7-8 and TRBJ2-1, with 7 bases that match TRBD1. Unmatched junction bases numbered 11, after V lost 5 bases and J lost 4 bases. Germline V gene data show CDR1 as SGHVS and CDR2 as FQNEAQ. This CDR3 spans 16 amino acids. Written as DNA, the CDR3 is TGTGCCAGCAGCCTCGGAGTTGTGACAGGGTACAATGAGCAGTTCTTC. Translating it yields CASSLGVVTGYNEQFF.

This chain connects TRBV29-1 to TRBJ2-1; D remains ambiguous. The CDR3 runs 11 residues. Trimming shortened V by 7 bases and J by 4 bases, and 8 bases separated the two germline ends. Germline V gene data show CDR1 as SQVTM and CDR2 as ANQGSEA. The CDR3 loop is CSEQQYNEQFF. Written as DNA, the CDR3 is TGCAGCGAGCAACAGTACAATGAGCAGTTCTTC.

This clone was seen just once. CDR3 bases: TGCGCCAGCAGTGAGAATAGCGGGTACTCCTACGAGCAGTACTTC. Residues: CASSENSGYSYEQYF. J is TRBJ2-7 and V is TRBV10-2; 7 bases match TRBD2. The CDR3 loop spans 15 amino acids. The V segment lost 2 bases and the J segment 0 bases; nucleotides outside the gene matches: 4. Germline loops: CDR1 WSHSY, CDR2 SAAADI.

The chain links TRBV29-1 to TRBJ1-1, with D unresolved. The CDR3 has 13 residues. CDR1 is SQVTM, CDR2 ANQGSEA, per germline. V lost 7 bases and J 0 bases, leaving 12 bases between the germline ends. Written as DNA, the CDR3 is TGCAGCGCCGAGGGATTACTGAACACTGAAGCTTTCTTT. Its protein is CSAEGLLNTEAFF.

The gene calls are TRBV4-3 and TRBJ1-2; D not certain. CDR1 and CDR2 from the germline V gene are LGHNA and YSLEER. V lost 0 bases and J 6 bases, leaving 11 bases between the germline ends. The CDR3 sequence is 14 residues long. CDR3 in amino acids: CASSQDSEAHGYTF. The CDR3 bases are TGCGCCAGCAGCCAAGATTCCGAGGCCCATGGCTACACCTTC.

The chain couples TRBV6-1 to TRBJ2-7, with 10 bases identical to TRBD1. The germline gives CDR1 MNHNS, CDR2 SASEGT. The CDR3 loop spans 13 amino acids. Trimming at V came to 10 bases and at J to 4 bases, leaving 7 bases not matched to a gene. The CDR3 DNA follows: TGTGCCATACTGGACAGGGGGGGGTACGAGCAGTACTTC. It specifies CAILDRGGYEQYF.

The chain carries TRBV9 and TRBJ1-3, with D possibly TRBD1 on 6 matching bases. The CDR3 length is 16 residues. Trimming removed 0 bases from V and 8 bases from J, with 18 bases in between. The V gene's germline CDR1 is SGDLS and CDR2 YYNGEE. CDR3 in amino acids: CASSVGLTGPGYTIYF. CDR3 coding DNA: TGTGCCAGCAGCGTAGGATTAACAGGGCCTGGGTACACCATATATTTT.

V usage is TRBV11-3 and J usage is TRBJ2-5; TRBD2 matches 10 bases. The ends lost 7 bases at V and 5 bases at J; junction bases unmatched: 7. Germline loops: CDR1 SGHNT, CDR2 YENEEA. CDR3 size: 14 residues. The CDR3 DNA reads TGTGCCAGCAAGGAGGCTAGCGGGAGCGAGACCCAGTACTTC. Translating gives CASKEASGSETQYF.

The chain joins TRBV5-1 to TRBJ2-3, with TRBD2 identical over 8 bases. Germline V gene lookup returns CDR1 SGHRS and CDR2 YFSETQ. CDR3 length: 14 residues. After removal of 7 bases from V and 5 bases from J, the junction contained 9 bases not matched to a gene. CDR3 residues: CASGYSGTRDTQYF. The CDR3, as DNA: TGCGCCAGCGGTTATAGCGGGACTAGAGATACGCAGTATTTT.

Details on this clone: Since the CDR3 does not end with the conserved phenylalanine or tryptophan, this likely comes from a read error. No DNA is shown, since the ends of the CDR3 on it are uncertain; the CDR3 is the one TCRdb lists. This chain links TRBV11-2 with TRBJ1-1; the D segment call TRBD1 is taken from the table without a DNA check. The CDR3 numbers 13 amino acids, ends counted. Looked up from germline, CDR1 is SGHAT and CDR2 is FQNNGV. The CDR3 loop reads CASSLQSTYRDPV.

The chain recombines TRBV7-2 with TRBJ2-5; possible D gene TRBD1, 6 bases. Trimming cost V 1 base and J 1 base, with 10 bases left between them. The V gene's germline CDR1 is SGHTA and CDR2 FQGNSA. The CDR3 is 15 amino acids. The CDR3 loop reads CASSLGMGAQETQYF. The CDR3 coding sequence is TGTGCCAGCAGCTTAGGGATGGGGGCCCAAGAGACCCAGTACTTC.

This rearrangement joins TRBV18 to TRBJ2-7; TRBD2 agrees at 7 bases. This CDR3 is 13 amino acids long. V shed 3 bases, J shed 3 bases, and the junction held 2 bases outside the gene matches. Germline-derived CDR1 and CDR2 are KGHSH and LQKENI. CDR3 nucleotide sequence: TGTGCCAGCTCACCGGCTAGCGGCTACGAGCAGTACTTC. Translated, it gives CASSPASGYEQYF.

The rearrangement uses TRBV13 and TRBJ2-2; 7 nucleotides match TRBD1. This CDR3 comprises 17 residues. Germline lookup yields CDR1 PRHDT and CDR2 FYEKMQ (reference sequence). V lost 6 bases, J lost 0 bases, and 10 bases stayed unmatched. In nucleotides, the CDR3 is TGTGCCAGCAGGAGACGATACAGGGGAGCGAACACCGGGGAGCTGTTTTTT. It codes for CASRRRYRGANTGELFF.

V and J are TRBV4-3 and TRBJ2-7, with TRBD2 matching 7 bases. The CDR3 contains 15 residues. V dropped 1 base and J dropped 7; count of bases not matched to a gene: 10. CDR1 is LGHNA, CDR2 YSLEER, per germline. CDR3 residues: CASSQALAAVEEQYF. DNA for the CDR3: TGCGCCAGCAGCCAAGCTCTAGCGGCGGTGGAGGAGCAGTACTTC.

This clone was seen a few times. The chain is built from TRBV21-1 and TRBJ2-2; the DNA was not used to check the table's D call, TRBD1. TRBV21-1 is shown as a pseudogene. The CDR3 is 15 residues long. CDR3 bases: TGTGCCAGCAGCAAAGGGGGCCAGCCAAGCGGGGAGCTGTTTTTT. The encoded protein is CASSKGGQPSGELFF.

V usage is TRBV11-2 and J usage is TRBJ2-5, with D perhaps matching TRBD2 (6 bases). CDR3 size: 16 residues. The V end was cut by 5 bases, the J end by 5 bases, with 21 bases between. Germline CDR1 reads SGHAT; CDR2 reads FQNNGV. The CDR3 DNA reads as TGTGCCAGCAGCGCGACCGGGACTCAGAAGGGGGAGACCCAGTACTTC. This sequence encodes CASSATGTQKGETQYF.

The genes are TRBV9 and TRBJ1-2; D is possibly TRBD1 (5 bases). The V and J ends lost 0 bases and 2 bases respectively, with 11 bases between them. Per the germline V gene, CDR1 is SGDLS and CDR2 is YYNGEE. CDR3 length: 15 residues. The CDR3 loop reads CASSVGAGGNYGYTF. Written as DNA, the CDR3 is TGTGCCAGCAGCGTAGGGGCGGGGGGGAACTATGGCTACACCTTC.

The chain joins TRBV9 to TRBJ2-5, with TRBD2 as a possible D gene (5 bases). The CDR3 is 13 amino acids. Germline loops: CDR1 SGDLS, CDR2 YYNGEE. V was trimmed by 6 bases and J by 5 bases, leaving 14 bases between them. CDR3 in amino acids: CASNSGGQETQYF. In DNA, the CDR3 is TGTGCCAGCAACTCCGGCGGGCAGGAGACCCAGTACTTC. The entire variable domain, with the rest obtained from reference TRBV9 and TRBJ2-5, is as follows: DSGVTQTPKHLITATGQRVTLRCSPRSGDLSVYWYQQSLDQGLQFLIQYYNGEERAKGNILERFSAQQFPDLHSELNLSSLELGDSALYFCASNSGGQETQYFGPGTRLLVL.